This is a list of T cell receptor beta chains from one sample in a study of metastatic and nonmetastatic thyroid tumors. MiXCR was used by TCRdb to re-call the PCR reads. Of around 23,000 clones in the sample, about 30% are singletons; the top ten hold approximately 5.4%. The sample was tumor tissue. These receptors were obtained from a female donor with papillary thyroid cancer or a benign thyroid nodule (not recorded which). Some clones in this sample may be carry-over from other donors' samples. Both conserved end residues are part of each CDR3. Fields, in order: V gene, clone size, D gene, J gene, CDR3 DNA, CDR3 protein. A D gene is named only where the DNA matches it firmly. Where a row states a size, it is once, few, many or the class of an expanded clone; other rows omit it.

TRBV4-2,NA,NA,TRBJ1-2,TGTGCCAGCAGCCAAGATGTAGCAAACTATGGCTACACCTTC,CASSQDVANYGYTF
TRBV7-2,NA,NA,TRBJ2-1,TGTGCCAGCAGCTTAGACGCTGGAACCAATGAGCAGTTCTTC,CASSLDAGTNEQFF
TRBV12-3/TRBV12-4,many,TRBD1,TRBJ1-2,TGTGCCAGCAGAACGGACAGGGGGAGGGGTATTATCTATGGCTACACCTTC,CASRTDRGRGIIYGYTF
TRBV6-1,many,NA,TRBJ1-4,TGTGCCAGCAGTATGGTCCCATTTGGTCGGAATGAAAAACTGTTTTTT,CASSMVPFGRNEKLFF
TRBV28,many,NA,TRBJ2-1,TGTGCCAGCAGCTCTAATACGTGGGGGCACTCATACAATGAGCAGTTCTTC,CASSSNTWGHSYNEQFF
TRBV10-2,many,TRBD1,TRBJ1-6,TGCGCCAGCACCGAAGGGGGAGGGGGCGCCCCGGCCTATAATTCACCCCTCCACTTT,CASTEGGGGAPAYNSPLHF
TRBV6-1,NA,NA,TRBJ2-2,TGTGCCAGCATCAACCCGAACGGGCAGCTGTTTTTT,CASINPNGQLFF
TRBV11-3,many,NA,TRBJ2-2,TGTGCCAGCAGCCCTCTAGGGTCAAACACCGGGGAGCTGTTTTTT,CASSPLGSNTGELFF
TRBV12-5,few,NA,TRBJ2-3,TGTGCTAGTGGCACGCGGGCAGATACACAGTATTTT,CASGTRADTQYF
TRBV2,many,NA,TRBJ2-1,TGTGCCAGCAGATACAGTGCCCAACCTAACAATGAGCAGTTCTTC,CASRYSAQPNNEQFF
TRBV6-6,many,NA,TRBJ1-5,TGTGCCAGCAGTTACTCGACCGACAGAGGTCCGAATCAGCCCCAGCATTTT,CASSYSTDRGPNQPQHF
TRBV30,NA,NA,TRBJ1-3,TGTGCCTGGTCAGGGAGTGGAAACACCATATATTTT,CAWSGSGNTIYF
TRBV20-1,NA,NA,TRBJ1-2,TGCAGTGCCCCGGTACGGCATAACTATGGCTACACCTTC,CSAPVRHNYGYTF
TRBV5-5,many,TRBD2,TRBJ2-5,TGTGCCAGCAGCTTGACAAGCGGGGGAAGTAGGGAGACCCAGTACTTC,CASSLTSGGSRETQYF
TRBV6-1,medium-sized,TRBD1,TRBJ1-6,TGTGCCAGTGCACGACAGGGGGTAGATAATTCACCCCTCCACTTT,CASARQGVDNSPLHF
TRBV13,NA,NA,TRBJ2-2,TGTGCCAGCAGCACAACGAACGGGAACACCGGGGAGCTGTTTTTT,CASSTTNGNTGELFF
TRBV3-1,many,NA,TRBJ1-2,TGTGCCAGCAGCCAAGGGAACCGGAGAGGGGATTTTGGCTACACCTTC,CASSQGNRRGDFGYTF
TRBV6-1,medium-sized,NA,TRBJ1-2,TGTGCCAGCATACCCCCGGGATTAGTTTATGGCTACACCTTC,CASIPPGLVYGYTF
TRBV28,NA,NA,TRBJ1-2,TGTGCCATCAGTTGCTCAGGGAGCCACTATGGCTACACCTTC,CAISCSGSHYGYTF
TRBV11-3,few,NA,TRBJ2-7,TGTGCCAGCAGCAAAGGCCTCTCCTACGAGCAGTACTTC,CASSKGLSYEQYF
TRBV6-1,many,NA,TRBJ1-5,TGTGCCAGCACCAATACGGCAGGGGCAAATCAGCCCCAGCATTTT,CASTNTAGANQPQHF
TRBV10-1,NA,NA,TRBJ2-7,TGCGCCAGCAGTGGACAGCCACGCTCCTACGAGCAGTACTTC,CASSGQPRSYEQYF
TRBV6-2/TRBV6-3,NA,NA,TRBJ2-7,TGTGCCAGCAGTTTAGCAGGGGAATCCTACGAGCAGTACTTC,CASSLAGESYEQYF
TRBV7-8,medium-sized,TRBD2,TRBJ2-7,TGTGCCAGCAGCATTTCGACTAGCGGGGGATACTACGAGCAGTACTTC,CASSISTSGGYYEQYF
TRBV20-1,NA,NA,TRBJ2-1,TGCAGTGCTAGAGATGGGCGTGTAACCTACAATGAGCAGTTCTTC,CSARDGRVTYNEQFF
TRBV30,medium-sized,NA,TRBJ2-1,TGTGCCTGGTGGGTACTAGGGTACAATGAGCAGTTCTTC,CAWWVLGYNEQFF
TRBV6-5,medium-sized,NA,TRBJ1-2,TGTGCCAGCAGTTACTCGGGGGTAACTGGCTATGGCTACACCTTC,CASSYSGVTGYGYTF
TRBV6-5,medium-sized,NA,TRBJ1-5,TGTGCCAGCAGTTACTCCAATCAGGGGATACAGCCCCAGCATTTT,CASSYSNQGIQPQHF
TRBV7-6,NA,TRBD2,TRBJ2-5,TGTGCCAGCAGCCTAGACCATACTAGCGGGGGGGCGGGAGAGACCCAGTACTTC,CASSLDHTSGGAGETQYF